The present T cell receptor beta chain was sequenced within a study of control samples from healthy donors and cancer patients. With 4 bases clipped from V and 4 bases from J, the junction kept 3 bases outside the gene matches. CDR3 length equals 13 residues. Germline CDR1 LGHDT, CDR2 YNNKEL (reference sequence). The method was immunoSEQ multiplex PCR; TCRdb's version includes in-frame clones alone and lacks a portion of them. Of approximately 110,000 clones detected, roughly 90% appear once; the ten largest clones hold approximately 8%. The J gene is TRBJ2-7, the V gene TRBV3-1 (or the pseudogene TRBV3-2); TRBD2 matches 8 bases. Material: blood. The sequence was collected from a woman under 30 in good health. CDR3 sequence reads: CASSRASGYEQYF. The CDR3 DNA reads TGTGCCAGCAGCCGGGCTAGCGGGTACGAGCAGTACTTC.